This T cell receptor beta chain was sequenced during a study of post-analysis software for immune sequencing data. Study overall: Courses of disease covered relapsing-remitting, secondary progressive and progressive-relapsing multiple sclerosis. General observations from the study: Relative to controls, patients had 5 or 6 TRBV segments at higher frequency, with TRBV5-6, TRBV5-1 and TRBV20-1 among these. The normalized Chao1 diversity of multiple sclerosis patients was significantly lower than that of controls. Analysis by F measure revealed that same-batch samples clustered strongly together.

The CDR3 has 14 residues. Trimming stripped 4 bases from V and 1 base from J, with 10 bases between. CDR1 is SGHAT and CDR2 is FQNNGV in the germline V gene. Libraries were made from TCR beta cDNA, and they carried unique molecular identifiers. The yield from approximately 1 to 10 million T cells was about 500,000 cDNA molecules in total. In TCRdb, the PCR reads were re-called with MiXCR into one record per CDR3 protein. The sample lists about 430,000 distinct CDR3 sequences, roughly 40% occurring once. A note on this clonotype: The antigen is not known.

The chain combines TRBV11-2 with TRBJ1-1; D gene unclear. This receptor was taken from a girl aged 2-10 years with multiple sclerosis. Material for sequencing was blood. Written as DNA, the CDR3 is TGTGCCAGCAGCTCCTCGAGCAGGAACACTGAAGCTTTCTTT. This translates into CASSSSSRNTEAFF.